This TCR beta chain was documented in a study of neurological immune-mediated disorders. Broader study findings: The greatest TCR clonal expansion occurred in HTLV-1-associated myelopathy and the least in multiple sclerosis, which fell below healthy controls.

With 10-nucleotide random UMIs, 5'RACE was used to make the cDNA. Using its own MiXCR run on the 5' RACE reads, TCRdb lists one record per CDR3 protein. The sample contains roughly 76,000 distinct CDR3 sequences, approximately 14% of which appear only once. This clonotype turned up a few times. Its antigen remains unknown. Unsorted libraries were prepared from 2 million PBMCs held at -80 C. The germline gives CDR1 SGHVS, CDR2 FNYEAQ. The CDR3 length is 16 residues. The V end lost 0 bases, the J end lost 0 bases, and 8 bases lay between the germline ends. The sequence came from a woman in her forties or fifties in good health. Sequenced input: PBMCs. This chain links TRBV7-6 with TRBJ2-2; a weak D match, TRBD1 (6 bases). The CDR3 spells CASSLARTANTGELFF. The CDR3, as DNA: TGTGCCAGCAGCTTAGCGAGGACAGCGAACACCGGGGAGCTGTTTTTT.